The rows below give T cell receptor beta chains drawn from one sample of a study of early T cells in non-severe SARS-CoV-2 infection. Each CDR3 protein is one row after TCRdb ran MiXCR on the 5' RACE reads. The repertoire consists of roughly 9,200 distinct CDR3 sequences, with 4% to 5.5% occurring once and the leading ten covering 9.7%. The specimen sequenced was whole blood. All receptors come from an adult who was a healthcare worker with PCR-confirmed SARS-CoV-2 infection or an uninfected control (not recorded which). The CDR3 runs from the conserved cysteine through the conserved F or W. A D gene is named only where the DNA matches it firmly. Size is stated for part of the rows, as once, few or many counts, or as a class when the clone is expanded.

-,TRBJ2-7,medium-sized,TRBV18,CASSPRRGELHEQYF,TGTGCCAGCTCACCACGCAGGGGCGAGTTACACGAGCAGTACTTC
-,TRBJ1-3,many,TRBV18,CASSPYHRDGFAGNTIYF,TGTGCCAGCTCACCTTACCACAGGGACGGCTTCGCTGGAAACACCATATATTTT
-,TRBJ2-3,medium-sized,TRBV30,CAWWRGSTDTQYF,TGTGCCTGGTGGAGGGGAAGCACAGATACGCAGTATTTT
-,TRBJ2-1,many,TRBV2,CASSATGSHNEQFF,TGTGCCAGCAGTGCTACAGGGAGTCACAATGAGCAGTTCTTC
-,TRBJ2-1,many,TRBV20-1,CSARGLDNYNEQFF,TGCAGTGCTAGAGGACTAGACAACTACAATGAGCAGTTCTTC
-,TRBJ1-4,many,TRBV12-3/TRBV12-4,CASSFRPYTGQPLGEKLFF,TGTGCCAGCAGTTTCCGTCCGTACACCGGACAGCCGCTTGGTGAAAAACTGTTTTTT
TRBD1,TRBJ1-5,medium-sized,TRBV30,CAWGDSKPPQHF,TGTGCCTGGGGGGACAGTAAGCCGCCCCAGCATTTT
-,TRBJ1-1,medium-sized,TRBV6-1,CASSGYGAMNTEAFF,TGTGCCAGCAGTGGTTACGGGGCGATGAACACTGAAGCTTTCTTT
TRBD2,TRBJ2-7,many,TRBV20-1,CSARSSGRPFSYEQYF,TGCAGTGCTAGGTCTAGCGGGAGACCTTTCTCCTACGAGCAGTACTTC
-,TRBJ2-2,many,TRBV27,CASSLVSGELFF,TGTGCCAGCAGTTTAGTCTCCGGGGAGCTGTTTTTT
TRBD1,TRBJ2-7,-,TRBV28,CGVTGQGAYEQYF,TGTGGCGTAACGGGACAGGGGGCCTACGAGCAGTACTTC
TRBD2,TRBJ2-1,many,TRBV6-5,CASNPSGRAYNEQFF,TGTGCCAGCAACCCTAGCGGGAGGGCCTACAATGAGCAGTTCTTC
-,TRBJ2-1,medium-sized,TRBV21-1,CASSKRTDPFF,TGTGCCAGCAGCAAACGGACTGATCCGTTCTTC
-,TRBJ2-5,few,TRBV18,CASSPPRSQETQYF,TGTGCCAGCTCACCACCGAGATCTCAAGAGACCCAGTACTTC
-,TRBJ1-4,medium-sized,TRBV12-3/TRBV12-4,CASSSRDTEKLFF,TGTGCCAGCAGTTCTCGGGATACTGAAAAACTGTTTTTT
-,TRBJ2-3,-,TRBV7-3,CASSFSTDTQYF,TGTGCCAGCAGCTTCTCTACAGATACGCAGTATTTT
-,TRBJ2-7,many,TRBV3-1,CASRGRGEQYF,TGTGCCAGCAGAGGTCGGGGCGAGCAGTACTTC
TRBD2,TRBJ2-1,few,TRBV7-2,CASSPLAGVHNEQFF,TGTGCCAGCAGCCCGCTAGCGGGAGTCCACAATGAGCAGTTCTTC
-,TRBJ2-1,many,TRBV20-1,CSARPLFVEGVEQFF,TGCAGTGCTAGACCCCTCTTCGTGGAGGGGGTTGAGCAGTTCTTC
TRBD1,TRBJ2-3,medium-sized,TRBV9,CASSSRQGISDTQYF,TGTGCCAGCAGCTCTAGACAGGGGATTTCAGATACGCAGTATTTT
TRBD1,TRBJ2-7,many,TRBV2,CASRQGYYEQYF,TGTGCCAGTCGACAGGGCTACTACGAGCAGTACTTC
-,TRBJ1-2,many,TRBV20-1,CSAPYITSIGYTF,TGCAGTGCTCCTTATATCACCTCGATCGGCTACACCTTC
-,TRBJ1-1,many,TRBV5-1,CASSPTPGRTEAFF,TGCGCCAGCAGCCCGACACCCGGGAGAACTGAAGCTTTCTTT
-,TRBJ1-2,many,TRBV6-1,CASTKSSSYGYTF,TGTGCCAGCACCAAGAGCTCCAGCTATGGCTACACCTTC
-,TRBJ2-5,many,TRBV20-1,CSARRTAAGWVQETQYF,TGCAGTGCTAGGAGGACAGCCGCCGGGTGGGTCCAAGAGACCCAGTACTTC
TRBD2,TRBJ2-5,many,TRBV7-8,CASSLALGGKYF,TGTGCCAGCAGCTTAGCGCTGGGGGGGAAGTACTTC
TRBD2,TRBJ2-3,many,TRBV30,CAWSVGRGREFTDTQYF,TGTGCCTGGAGTGTGGGGCGCGGGAGGGAATTCACCGATACGCAGTATTTT
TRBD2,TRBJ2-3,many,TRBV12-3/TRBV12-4,CASSLAGGYGDTQYF,TGTGCCAGCAGTTTAGCGGGAGGGTATGGAGATACGCAGTATTTT
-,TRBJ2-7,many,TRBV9,CASSKGGAFYEQYF,TGTGCCAGCTCCAAAGGGGGAGCCTTTTACGAGCAGTACTTC
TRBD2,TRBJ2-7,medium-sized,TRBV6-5,CASSYSGGGSYEQYF,TGTGCCAGCAGTTACAGCGGGGGAGGCTCCTACGAGCAGTACTTC
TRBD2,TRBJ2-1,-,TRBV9,CASSSSGTSGYNEQFF,TGTGCCAGCAGCTCCTCCGGGACTAGCGGGTACAATGAGCAGTTCTTC
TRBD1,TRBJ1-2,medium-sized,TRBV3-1,CASSPQGEVNYGYTF,TGTGCCAGCAGCCCGCAGGGGGAAGTCAACTATGGCTACACCTTC
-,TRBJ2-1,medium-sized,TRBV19,CASRPGRSYNEQFF,TGTGCCAGTAGACCAGGGCGGTCCTACAATGAGCAGTTCTTC